This TCR beta chain stems from a study of blood T cell repertoires in COVID-19. Study summary: Samples of COVID-19 (acute and convalescent) were obtained from the United States, Italy and Spain. T cells, B-cell-depleted T cells, or PBMCs provided the cDNA or gDNA that served as material.

Clones were sequenced by immunoSEQ multiplex PCR, and TCRdb holds only the in-frame ones, with some missing. The data show over 200,000 clones, more than 80% seen once. Seattle-derived patients entered the study during active infection and were followed longitudinally. In germline, CDR1 is MNHEY, CDR2 SVGAGI. The germline V and J ends were trimmed by 0 bases and 0 bases, with 4 bases remaining between them. The CDR3 sequence is 14 residues long. The J gene is TRBJ2-3, the V gene TRBV6-5, with unresolved D. The TCR comes from a woman aged 25 to 39 with COVID-19, enrolled during active disease. The sample consisted of peripheral blood. This CDR3 is CASSYSLSTDTQYF. In nucleotides, the CDR3 is TGTGCCAGCAGTTACTCTCTAAGCACAGATACGCAGTATTTT.